One and the same sample provided the 16 T cell receptor beta chains below, sequenced in a study of cytomegalovirus exposure and HLA in healthy donors. Researchers ran the PCR with 60 Vbeta and 13 Jbeta primers. The table came from immunoSEQ multiplex PCR; TCRdb's copy has only in-frame clones and leaves some out. Of approximately 130,000 clones listed, roughly four fifths are singletons. The sample taken for sequencing was PBMCs. These receptors came from a woman aged 40 to 55 in good health and CMV-seropositive.

This sequence joins TRBV6-1 and TRBJ2-5; 9 bases align to TRBD1. The CDR3 consists of 12 residues. Germline CDR1 is MNHNS and CDR2 is SASEGT. Trimming at V came to 7 bases and at J to 6 bases, leaving 3 bases not matched to a gene. The CDR3 region is CASNDRGKTQYF. The CDR3 nucleotides read TGTGCCAGCAACGACAGGGGGAAGACCCAGTACTTC.

The genes are TRBV7-8 and TRBJ1-2, with 9 nucleotides matching TRBD1. The germline V gene has CDR1 SGHVS and CDR2 FQNEAQ. The V gene end was trimmed by 1 base and the J gene end by 7 bases; junction bases not matched to a gene: 7. The CDR3 totals 15 residues. CDR3 bases: TGTGCCAGCAGCTTAGGACGAGGGACAGGGAGTGGCTACACCTTC. This encodes CASSLGRGTGSGYTF. Full variable domain (rest looked up from reference TRBV7-8 and TRBJ1-2): GAGVSQSPRYKVAKRGQDVALRCDPISGHVSLFWYQQALGQGPEFLTYFQNEAQLDKSGLPSDRFFAERPEGSVSTLKIQRTQQEDSAVYLCASSLGRGTGSGYTFGSGTRLTVV.

With respect to this clone: An end of the junction does not agree with germline; a read error may underlie this. The chain couples TRBV6-1 to TRBJ1-4; 7 nucleotides align to TRBD1. Germline values: CDR1 MNHNS, CDR2 SASEGT. The CDR3 is 18 residues long. CDR3 DNA sequence: TGTGCCAGCAGTGTCCTCGGACAGGCGGGGTCAATGAATGGAAAACTGTTTTTT. This sequence encodes CASSVLGQAGSMNGKLFF.

The rearrangement uses TRBV6-6 and TRBJ2-3; D gene unclear. This CDR3 is built from 13 residues. V was shortened by 7 bases and J by 2 bases, with 10 bases between the two germline ends. Germline V gene sequence: CDR1 MNHNY, CDR2 SVGAGI (reference sequence). CDR3 DNA sequence: TGTGCCAGCACCCCTTGGCTCACAGATACGCAGTATTTT. This codes for CASTPWLTDTQYF.

This clone appeared a single time. The V gene is TRBV6-5, the J gene TRBJ1-4; 8 positions match TRBD1. The germline V gene has CDR1 MNHEY and CDR2 SVGAGI. There are 15 residues in the CDR3. V lost 2 bases, J lost 8 bases, and 7 bases stayed unmatched. In nucleotides, the CDR3 is TGTGCCAGCAGTTACATCCAGGGGGCTTGGGAAAAACTGTTTTTT. Its translation is CASSYIQGAWEKLFF.

This clone was observed a single time. This rearrangement joins TRBV6-5 to TRBJ2-5; 11 bases are shared with TRBD2. Trimming took 9 bases from V and 5 from J; bases not matched to a gene: 5. There are 13 residues in the CDR3. The germline gives CDR1 MNHEY, CDR2 SVGAGI. CDR3 bases: TGTGCCAGTAGCGGGAGGGCCGTTGAGACCCAGTACTTC. Residues: CASSGRAVETQYF.

The chain couples TRBV28 to TRBJ2-3; no clear D. V lost 2 bases to trimming and J lost 1 base, with 10 bases between them. Germline V gives CDR1 MDHEN, CDR2 SYDVKM. This CDR3 comprises 15 residues. CDR3 DNA: TGTGCCAGCAGTTTAATAAGCCCGGGCACAGATACGCAGTATTTT. Residues: CASSLISPGTDTQYF.

The V gene is TRBV7-3, the J gene TRBJ1-5; tentatively, D is TRBD1 (5 bases). Germline CDR1 and CDR2: SGHTA and FQGTGA. The CDR3 runs 13 residues. V was clipped by 5 bases and J by 1 base, with 6 bases between them. CDR3 residues: CASSRGSNQPQHF. CDR3 DNA sequence: TGTGCCAGCAGCCGGGGGAGCAATCAGCCCCAGCATTTT.

The rearrangement joins TRBV28 to TRBJ2-6; D gene ambiguous. In germline, CDR1 is MDHEN, CDR2 SYDVKM. The CDR3 runs to 13 residues. V lost 7 bases, J lost 1 base, and 5 bases lay in between. This CDR3 reads CASTLSGANVLTF. CDR3 sequence (DNA): TGTGCCAGCACCCTGTCTGGGGCCAACGTCCTGACTTTC.

V usage is TRBV29-1 and J usage is TRBJ1-1; TRBD1 aligns across 7 bases. CDR3 length: 13 amino acids. V shed 4 bases and J 9 bases; nucleotides not matched to a gene: 11. CDR1 is SQVTM, CDR2 ANQGSEA, per germline. The CDR3 coding sequence is TGCAGCGTTGTAGGGACAGCGACACTTCAAGCTTTCTTT. Residues: CSVVGTATLQAFF.

The V call is TRBV11-2, the J call TRBJ2-7, with 8 bases matching TRBD1. The ends lost 5 bases at V and 8 bases at J; junction bases unmatched: 5. Germline-derived CDR1 and CDR2 are SGHAT and FQNNGV. This CDR3 is built from 12 residues. CDR3 sequence reads: CASSPGTGQQYF. CDR3 coding DNA: TGTGCCAGCAGCCCAGGGACAGGTCAGCAGTACTTC.

The chain uses TRBV18 and TRBJ1-1, with a possible D match to TRBD1 (6 bases). CDR3 length: 15 residues. Germline CDR1 and CDR2: KGHSH and LQKENI. Trimming removed 5 bases at V and 2 bases at J, with 15 bases between. The CDR3 DNA sequence: TGTGCCAGCTCAGTCCTCGACAGGCCCAACACTGAAGCTTTCTTT. This encodes CASSVLDRPNTEAFF.

This chain connects TRBV7-9 to TRBJ1-5; D remains ambiguous. CDR1 is SEHNR and CDR2 is FQNEAQ in the germline V gene (reference sequence). The CDR3 totals 18 residues. The V and J ends lost 1 base and 0 bases respectively, with 16 bases between them. In DNA, the CDR3 is TGTGCCAGCAGCTTAGGGCCCGGCGGGGTCTATAGCAATCAGCCCCAGCATTTT. Its protein product is CASSLGPGGVYSNQPQHF.

J is TRBJ2-4 and V is TRBV19; D unclear. CDR3 length: 15 amino acids. Germline CDR1 and CDR2: LNHDA and SQIVND (reference sequence). V was clipped by 5 bases and J by 0 bases, with 11 bases between them. The CDR3 region has the DNA TGTGCCAGTAGTCCCCGCGATAGAGCCAAAAACATTCAGTACTTC. This encodes CASSPRDRAKNIQYF.

The V call is TRBV5-1, the J call TRBJ2-2; TRBD2 aligns across 11 bases. CDR3 length: 19 residues. The V gene end was trimmed by 0 bases and the J gene end by 7 bases; junction bases not matched to a gene: 14. The germline CDR1 and CDR2 sequences are SGHRS and YFSETQ. Written as DNA, the CDR3 is TGCGCCAGCAGCTTGGCCCTCACGGCTAGCGGGAGGAGTAGCGGGGAGCTGTTTTTT. The encoded protein is CASSLALTASGRSSGELFF.

The CDR3 DNA sequence: TGTGCCAGCAGGGGGACAGGGATGAACACTGAAGCTTTCTTT. Translation gives CASRGTGMNTEAFF. The chain has TRBV6-5 and TRBJ1-1; TRBD1 matches at 9 bases. The V gene's germline CDR1 is MNHEY and CDR2 SVGAGI. The CDR3 runs 14 residues. The V gene end was trimmed by 6 bases and the J gene end by 0 bases; junction bases not matched to a gene: 2.